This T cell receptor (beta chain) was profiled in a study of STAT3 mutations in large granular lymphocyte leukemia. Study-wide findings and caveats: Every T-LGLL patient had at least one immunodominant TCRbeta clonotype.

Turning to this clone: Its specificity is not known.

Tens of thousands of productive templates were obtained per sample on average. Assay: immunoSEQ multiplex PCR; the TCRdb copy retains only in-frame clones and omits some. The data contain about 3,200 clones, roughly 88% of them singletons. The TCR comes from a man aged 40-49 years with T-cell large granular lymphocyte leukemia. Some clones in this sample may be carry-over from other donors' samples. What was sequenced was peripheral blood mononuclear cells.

CDR3 loop: CASSVLYSGDEQYF. The DNA for the CDR3 is TGTGCCAGCAGCGTCTTATACAGTGGGGACGAGCAGTACTTC. The chain employs TRBV9 and TRBJ2-7; D gene unclear. This CDR3 is built from 14 residues. From germline, CDR1 is SGDLS and CDR2 YYNGEE. V shed 2 bases and J shed 5 bases, with 14 bases lying between them.